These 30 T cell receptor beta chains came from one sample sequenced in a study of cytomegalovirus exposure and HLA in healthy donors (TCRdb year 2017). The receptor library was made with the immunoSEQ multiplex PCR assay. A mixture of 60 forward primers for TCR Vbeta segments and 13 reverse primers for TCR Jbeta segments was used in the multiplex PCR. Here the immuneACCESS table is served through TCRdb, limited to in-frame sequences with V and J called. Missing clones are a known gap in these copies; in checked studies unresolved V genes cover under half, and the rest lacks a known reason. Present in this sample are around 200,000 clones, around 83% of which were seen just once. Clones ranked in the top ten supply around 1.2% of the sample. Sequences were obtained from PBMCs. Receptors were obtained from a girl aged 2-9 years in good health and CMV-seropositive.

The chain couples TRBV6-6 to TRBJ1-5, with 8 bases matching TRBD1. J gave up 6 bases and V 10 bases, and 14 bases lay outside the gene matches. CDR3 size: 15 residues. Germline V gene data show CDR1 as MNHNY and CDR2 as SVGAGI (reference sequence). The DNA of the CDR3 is TGTGCCACCTCTGACGCGGCAGGGGGCTTTCAGCCCCAGCATTTT. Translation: CATSDAAGGFQPQHF.

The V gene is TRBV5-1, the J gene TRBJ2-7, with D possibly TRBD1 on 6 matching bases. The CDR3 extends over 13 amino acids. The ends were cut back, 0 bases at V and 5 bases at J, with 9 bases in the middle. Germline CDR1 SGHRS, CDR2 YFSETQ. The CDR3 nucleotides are TGCGCCAGCAGCTTGGACAGGGTGAACGAGCAGTACTTC. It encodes CASSLDRVNEQYF. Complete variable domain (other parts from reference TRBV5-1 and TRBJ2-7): KAGVTQTPRYLIKTRGQQVTLSCSPISGHRSVSWYQQTPGQGLQFLFEYFSETQRNKGNFPGRFSGRQFSNSRSEMNVSTLELGDSALYLCASSLDRVNEQYFGPGTRLTVT.

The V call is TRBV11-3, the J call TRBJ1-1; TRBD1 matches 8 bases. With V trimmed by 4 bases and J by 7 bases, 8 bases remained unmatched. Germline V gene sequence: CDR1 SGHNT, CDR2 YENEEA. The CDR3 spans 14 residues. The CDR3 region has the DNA TGTGCCAGCAGCTCCCCCGACAGGGGCGGTGAAGCTTTCTTT. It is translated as CASSSPDRGGEAFF.

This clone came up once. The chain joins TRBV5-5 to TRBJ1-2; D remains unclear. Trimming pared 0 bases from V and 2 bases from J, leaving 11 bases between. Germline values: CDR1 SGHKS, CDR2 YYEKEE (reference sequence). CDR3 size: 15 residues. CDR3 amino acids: CASSLEGGSNYGYTF. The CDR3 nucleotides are TGTGCCAGCAGCTTGGAGGGAGGGTCCAACTATGGCTACACCTTC.

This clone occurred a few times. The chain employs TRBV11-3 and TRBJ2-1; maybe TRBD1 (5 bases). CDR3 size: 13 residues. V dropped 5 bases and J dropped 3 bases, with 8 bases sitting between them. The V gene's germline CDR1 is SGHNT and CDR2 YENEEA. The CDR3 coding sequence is TGTGCCAGCAGCCCCCAGGGCTACAATGAGCAGTTCTTC. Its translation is CASSPQGYNEQFF.

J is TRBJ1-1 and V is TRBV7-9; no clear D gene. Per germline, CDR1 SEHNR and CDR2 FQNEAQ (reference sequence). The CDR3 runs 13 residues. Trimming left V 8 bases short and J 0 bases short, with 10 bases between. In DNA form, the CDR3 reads TGTGCCAGCCTTCGACTGCTGAACACTGAAGCTTTCTTT. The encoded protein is CASLRLLNTEAFF. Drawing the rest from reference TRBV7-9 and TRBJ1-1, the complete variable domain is DTGVSQNPRHKITKRGQNVTFRCDPISEHNRLYWYRQTLGQGPEFLTYFQNEAQLEKSRLLSDRFSAERPKGSFSTLEIQRTEQGDSAMYLCASLRLLNTEAFFGQGTRLTVV.

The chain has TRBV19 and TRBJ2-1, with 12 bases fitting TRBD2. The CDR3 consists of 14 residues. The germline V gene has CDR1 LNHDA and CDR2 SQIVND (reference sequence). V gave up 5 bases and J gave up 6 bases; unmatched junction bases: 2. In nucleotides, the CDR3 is TGTGCCAGTAGTCTAGCGGGGGGGGGCAATGAGCAGTTCTTC. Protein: CASSLAGGGNEQFF.

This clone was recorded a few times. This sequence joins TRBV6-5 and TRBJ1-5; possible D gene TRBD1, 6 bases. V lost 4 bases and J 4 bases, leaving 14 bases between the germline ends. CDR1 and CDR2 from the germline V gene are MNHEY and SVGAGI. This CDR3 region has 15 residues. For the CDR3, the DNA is TGTGCCAGCAGTTCCGGGACACCGGGAAATCAGCCCCAGCATTTT. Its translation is CASSSGTPGNQPQHF.

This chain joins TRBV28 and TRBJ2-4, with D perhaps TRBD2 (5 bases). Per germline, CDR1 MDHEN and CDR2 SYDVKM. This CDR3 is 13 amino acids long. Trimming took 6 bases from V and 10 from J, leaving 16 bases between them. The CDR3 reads CASSPSGRGIQYF. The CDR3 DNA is TGTGCCAGCAGCCCTTCAGGACGGGGAATTCAGTACTTC.

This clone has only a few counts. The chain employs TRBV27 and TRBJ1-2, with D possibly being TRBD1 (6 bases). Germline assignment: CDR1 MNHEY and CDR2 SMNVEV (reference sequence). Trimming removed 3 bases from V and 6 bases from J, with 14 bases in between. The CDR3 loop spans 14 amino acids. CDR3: CASSFRGAPNGYTF. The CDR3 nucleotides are TGTGCCAGCAGTTTCCGGGGGGCCCCTAATGGCTACACCTTC.

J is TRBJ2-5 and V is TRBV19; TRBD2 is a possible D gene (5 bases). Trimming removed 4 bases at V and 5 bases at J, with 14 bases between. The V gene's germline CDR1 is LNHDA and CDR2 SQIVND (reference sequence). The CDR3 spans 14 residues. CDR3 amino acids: CASSTPGSEETQYF. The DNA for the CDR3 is TGTGCCAGTAGTACGCCGGGGAGTGAGGAGACCCAGTACTTC.

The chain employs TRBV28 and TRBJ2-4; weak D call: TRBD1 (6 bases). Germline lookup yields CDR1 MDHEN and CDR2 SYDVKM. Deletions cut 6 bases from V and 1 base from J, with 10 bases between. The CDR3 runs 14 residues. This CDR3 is CASSPTGAKNIQYF. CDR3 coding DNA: TGTGCCAGCAGCCCAACAGGGGCCAAAAACATTCAGTACTTC.

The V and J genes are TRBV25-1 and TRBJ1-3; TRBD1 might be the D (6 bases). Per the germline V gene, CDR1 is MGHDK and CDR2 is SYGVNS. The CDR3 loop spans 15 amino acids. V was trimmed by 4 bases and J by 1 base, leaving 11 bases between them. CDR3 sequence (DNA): TGTGCCAGCAGTGCCCAACAGGGTTCTGGAAACACCATATATTTT. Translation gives CASSAQQGSGNTIYF.

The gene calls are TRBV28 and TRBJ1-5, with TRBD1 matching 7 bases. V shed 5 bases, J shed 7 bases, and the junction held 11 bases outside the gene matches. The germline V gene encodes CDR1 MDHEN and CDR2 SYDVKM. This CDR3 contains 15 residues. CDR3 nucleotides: TGTGCCAGCAGTCGCCTGGGACAGAGGGCACAGCCCCAGCATTTT. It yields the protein CASSRLGQRAQPQHF.

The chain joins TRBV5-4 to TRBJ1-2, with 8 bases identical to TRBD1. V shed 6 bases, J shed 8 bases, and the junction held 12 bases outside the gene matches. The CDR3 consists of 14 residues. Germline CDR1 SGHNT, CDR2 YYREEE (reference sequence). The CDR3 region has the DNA TGTGCCAGCAAATCGGGACAGGAGGGATGGGGCTACACCTTC. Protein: CASKSGQEGWGYTF. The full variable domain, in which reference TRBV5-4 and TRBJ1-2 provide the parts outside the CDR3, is ETGVTQSPTHLIKTRGQQVTLRCSSQSGHNTVSWYQQALGQGPQFIFQYYREEENGRGNFPPRFSGLQFPNYSSELNVNALELDDSALYLCASKSGQEGWGYTFGSGTRLTVV.

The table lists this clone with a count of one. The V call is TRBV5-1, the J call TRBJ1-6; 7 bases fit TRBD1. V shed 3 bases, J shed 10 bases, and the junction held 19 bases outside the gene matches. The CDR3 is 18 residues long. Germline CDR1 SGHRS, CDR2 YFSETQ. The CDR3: CASSSLHLDRVGESPLHF. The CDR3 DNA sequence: TGCGCCAGCAGCTCACTTCACCTCGACAGGGTTGGTGAATCACCCCTCCACTTT.

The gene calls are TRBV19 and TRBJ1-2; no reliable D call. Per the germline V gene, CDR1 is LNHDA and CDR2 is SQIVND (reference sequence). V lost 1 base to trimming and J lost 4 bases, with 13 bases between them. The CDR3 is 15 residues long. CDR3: CASSIGPTAPYGYTF. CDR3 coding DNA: TGTGCCAGTAGTATAGGGCCTACAGCTCCCTATGGCTACACCTTC.

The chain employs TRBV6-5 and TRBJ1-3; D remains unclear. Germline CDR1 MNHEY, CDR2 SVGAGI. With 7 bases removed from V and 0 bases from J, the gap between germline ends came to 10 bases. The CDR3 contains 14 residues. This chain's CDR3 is CASTDGVSGNTIYF. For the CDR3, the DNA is TGTGCCAGCACAGACGGAGTCTCTGGAAACACCATATATTTT.

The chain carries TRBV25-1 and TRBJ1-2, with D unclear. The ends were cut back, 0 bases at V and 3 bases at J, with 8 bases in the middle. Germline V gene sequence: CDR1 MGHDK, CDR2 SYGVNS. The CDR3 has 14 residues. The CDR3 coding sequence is TGTGCCAGCAGTGAATATTGGGAGGACTATGGCTACACCTTC. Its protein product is CASSEYWEDYGYTF.

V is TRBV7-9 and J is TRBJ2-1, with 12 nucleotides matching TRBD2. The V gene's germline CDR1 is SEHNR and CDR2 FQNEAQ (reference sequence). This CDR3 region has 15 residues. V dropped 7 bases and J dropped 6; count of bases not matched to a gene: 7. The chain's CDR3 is CASIRLAGAINEQFF. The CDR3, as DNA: TGTGCCAGCATCCGACTAGCGGGAGCCATCAATGAGCAGTTCTTC.

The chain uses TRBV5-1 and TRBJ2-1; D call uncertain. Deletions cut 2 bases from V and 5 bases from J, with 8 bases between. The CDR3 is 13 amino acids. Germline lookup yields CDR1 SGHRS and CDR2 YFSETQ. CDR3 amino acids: CASSFDNNNEQFF. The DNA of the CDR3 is TGCGCCAGCAGCTTTGATAACAACAATGAGCAGTTCTTC.

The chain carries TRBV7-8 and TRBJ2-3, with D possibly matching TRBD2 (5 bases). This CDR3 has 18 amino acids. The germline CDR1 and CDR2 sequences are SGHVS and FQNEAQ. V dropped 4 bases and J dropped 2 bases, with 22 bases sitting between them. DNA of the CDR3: TGTGCCAGCAGCTATCCACTGGGAGAGCCTCAAACCACAGATACGCAGTATTTT. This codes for CASSYPLGEPQTTDTQYF.

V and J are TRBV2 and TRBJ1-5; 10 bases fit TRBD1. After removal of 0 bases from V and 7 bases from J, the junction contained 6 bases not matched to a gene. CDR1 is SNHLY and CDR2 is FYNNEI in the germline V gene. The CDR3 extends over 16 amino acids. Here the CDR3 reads CASSEAGTGVGQPQHF. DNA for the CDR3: TGTGCCAGCAGTGAAGCTGGGACAGGGGTGGGGCAGCCCCAGCATTTT.

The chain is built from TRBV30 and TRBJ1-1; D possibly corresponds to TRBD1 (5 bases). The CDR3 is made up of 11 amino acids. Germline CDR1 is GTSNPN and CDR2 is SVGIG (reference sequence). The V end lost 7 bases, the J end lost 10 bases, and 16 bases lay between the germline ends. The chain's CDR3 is CALGLNWGAFF. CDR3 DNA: TGTGCCTTGGGGCTAAACTGGGGAGCTTTCTTT. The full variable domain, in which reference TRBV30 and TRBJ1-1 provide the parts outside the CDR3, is SQTIHQWPATLVQPVGSPLSLECTVEGTSNPNLYWYRQAAGRGLQLLFYSVGIGQISSEVPQNLSASRPQDRQFILSSKKLLLSDSGFYLCALGLNWGAFFGQGTRLTVV.

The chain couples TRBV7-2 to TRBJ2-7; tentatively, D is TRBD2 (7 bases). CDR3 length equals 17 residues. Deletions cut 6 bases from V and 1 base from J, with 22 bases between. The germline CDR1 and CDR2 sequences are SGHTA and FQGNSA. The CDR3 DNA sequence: TGTGCCAGCAGATACCTTCGGGGGGCAGGGGAGTCCTACGAGCAGTACTTC. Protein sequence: CASRYLRGAGESYEQYF.

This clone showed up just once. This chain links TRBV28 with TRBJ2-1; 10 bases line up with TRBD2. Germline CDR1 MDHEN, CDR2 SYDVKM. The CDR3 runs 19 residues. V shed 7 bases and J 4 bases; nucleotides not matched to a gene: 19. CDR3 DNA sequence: TGTGCCAGCACCACCCCCCTGGGGCTAGCGGGAGAGTCATACAATGAGCAGTTCTTC. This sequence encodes CASTTPLGLAGESYNEQFF.

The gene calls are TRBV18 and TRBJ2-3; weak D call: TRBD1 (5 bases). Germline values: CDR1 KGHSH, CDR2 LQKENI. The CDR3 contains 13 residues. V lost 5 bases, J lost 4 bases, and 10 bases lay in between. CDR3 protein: CASSGQGADTQYF. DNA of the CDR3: TGTGCCAGCTCAGGGCAGGGTGCAGATACGCAGTATTTT. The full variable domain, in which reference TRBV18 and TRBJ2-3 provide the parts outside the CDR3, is NAGVMQNPRHLVRRRGQEARLRCSPMKGHSHVYWYRQLPEEGLKFMVYLQKENIIDESGMPKERFSAEFPKEGPSILRIQQVVRGDSAAYFCASSGQGADTQYFGPGTRLTVL.

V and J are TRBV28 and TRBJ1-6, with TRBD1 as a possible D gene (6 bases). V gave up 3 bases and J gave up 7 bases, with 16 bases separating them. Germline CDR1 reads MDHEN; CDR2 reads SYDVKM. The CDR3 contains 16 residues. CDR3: CASSLYPGQTNSPLHF. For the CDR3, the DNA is TGTGCCAGCAGTTTGTACCCCGGACAGACCAATTCACCCCTCCACTTT.

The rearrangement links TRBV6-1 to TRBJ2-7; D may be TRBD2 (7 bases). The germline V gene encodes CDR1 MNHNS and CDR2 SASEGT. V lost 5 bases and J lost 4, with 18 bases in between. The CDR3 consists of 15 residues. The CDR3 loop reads CASSFHGGAGYEQYF. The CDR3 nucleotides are TGTGCCAGCAGTTTTCATGGGGGGGCTGGGTACGAGCAGTACTTC.

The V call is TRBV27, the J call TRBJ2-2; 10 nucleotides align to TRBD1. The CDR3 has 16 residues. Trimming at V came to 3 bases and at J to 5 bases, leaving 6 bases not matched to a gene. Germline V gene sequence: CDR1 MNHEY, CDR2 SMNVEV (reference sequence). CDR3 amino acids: CASSFPGQGLTGELFF. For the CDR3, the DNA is TGTGCCAGCAGTTTTCCGGGACAGGGGTTGACCGGGGAGCTGTTTTTT.